This TCR beta chain came from a study of CD8 T cells in ankylosing spondylitis. A note on this clonotype: Its specificity is unknown.

In germline, CDR1 is SGHRS, CDR2 YFSETQ. V was pared by 0 bases and J by 6 bases, with 13 bases between. The CDR3 extends over 15 amino acids. Whole-study findings and limits: Reportedly, matched ankylosing spondylitis synovial fluid was significantly enriched for disease-linked clones. Disease-linked clones bore a CD8+ phenotype and were relatively rare in peripheral blood. A TCR beta motif of eight highly homologous variants appeared characteristic of ankylosing spondylitis blood.

TCRdb re-called the 5' RACE reads with MiXCR, one entry per CDR3 protein. In the table there are approximately 540,000 distinct CDR3 sequences, over 9.5% of which are singletons. This TCR derives from a male donor with ankylosing spondylitis. The chain has TRBV5-1 and TRBJ2-1, with D possibly TRBD1 on 7 matching bases. Sequencing input: blood, either unsorted or a sorted T cell fraction (not recorded which). CDR3 DNA: TGCGCCAGCAGCTTGGGCGCAGGGGGGCTCAATGAGCAGTTCTTC. Protein sequence: CASSLGAGGLNEQFF. The entire variable domain, with the rest obtained from reference TRBV5-1 and TRBJ2-1, is as follows: KAGVTQTPRYLIKTRGQQVTLSCSPISGHRSVSWYQQTPGQGLQFLFEYFSETQRNKGNFPGRFSGRQFSNSRSEMNVSTLELGDSALYLCASSLGAGGLNEQFFGPGTRLTVL.